The 28 T cell receptor beta chains below all came from one sample that was sequenced in a study of blood T cells in healthy people across ages. The authors ran a second PCR of 7 to 11 cycles using a sample-barcoded 5' primer and a J-beta primer mix. Each CDR3 protein is one row after TCRdb ran MiXCR on the 5' RACE reads. The data show 750,000 to 950,000 distinct CDR3 sequences, around 29% seen once. The sample was also linked to a second study, of T cells of mothers and their children.

The sequenced sample was blood. These receptors were collected from a woman between 35 and 50 years old in good health.

With regard to this clonotype: A much larger clone differs from this one at a single base, so this may be a read error. The J gene is TRBJ2-7, the V gene TRBV5-8; 8 nucleotides align to TRBD1. Trimming removed 1 base from V and 12 bases from J; junction bases left unmatched: 15. The CDR3 is 15 residues long. Germline V gene data show CDR1 as SGHTS and CDR2 as YDEGEE. The CDR3 sequence is CASSLRRTGQETRYF. DNA of the CDR3: TGTGCCAGCAGCTTGAGGCGGACAGGGCAAGAGACCCGGTACTTC.

The V and J genes are TRBV7-6 and TRBJ1-5, with TRBD1 as a possible D gene (6 bases). V was trimmed by 5 bases and J by 0 bases, leaving 14 bases between them. Germline values: CDR1 SGHVS, CDR2 FNYEAQ. The CDR3 sequence is 16 residues long. CDR3 nucleotides: TGTGCCAGCAGCCTACCAGGGGAAAATAGCAATCAGCCCCAGCATTTT. Translated, it gives CASSLPGENSNQPQHF.

The chain links TRBV29-1 to TRBJ1-1; the D gene is possibly TRBD1 (6 bases). CDR1 is SQVTM, CDR2 ANQGSEA, per germline. Trimming pared 7 bases from V and 4 bases from J, leaving 16 bases between. The CDR3 spans 13 residues. CDR3 residues: CSGIIGGGTEAFF. The DNA for the CDR3 is TGCAGCGGAATCATAGGGGGTGGCACTGAAGCTTTCTTT.

At least ten counts were recorded for this clonotype. The V gene is TRBV2, the J gene TRBJ2-7; D remains unclear. Trimming pared 7 bases from V and 1 base from J, leaving 8 bases between. Germline-derived CDR1 and CDR2 are SNHLY and FYNNEI. The length of the CDR3 is 12 residues. CDR3 sequence reads: CASTTGSYEQYF. In nucleotides, the CDR3 is TGTGCCAGCACCACCGGGTCCTACGAGCAGTACTTC.

The chain has TRBV5-1 and TRBJ2-1; 7 bases are a match to TRBD1. This CDR3 is 13 amino acids long. Germline lookup yields CDR1 SGHRS and CDR2 YFSETQ. The trim removed 6 bases at V and 5 bases at J, leaving 5 bases unmatched. CDR3 in amino acids: CASMDRRNNEQFF. CDR3 coding DNA: TGCGCCAGCATGGACAGGAGAAACAATGAGCAGTTCTTC. Full variable domain (outside the CDR3, taken from reference TRBV5-1 and TRBJ2-1): KAGVTQTPRYLIKTRGQQVTLSCSPISGHRSVSWYQQTPGQGLQFLFEYFSETQRNKGNFPGRFSGRQFSNSRSEMNVSTLELGDSALYLCASMDRRNNEQFFGPGTRLTVL.

Remarks on this clonotype: One end of the junction varies from germline; a read error may be responsible. This sequence joins TRBV7-2 and TRBJ2-3, with TRBD2 matching over 10 bases. The CDR3 has 16 residues. Germline V gives CDR1 SGHTA, CDR2 FQGNSA. DNA for the CDR3: TGTGCCGGCAGCTTAGAGCTAGCGGGGGGCACAGATACGCAGTATTTT. Encoded protein: CAGSLELAGGTDTQYF.

V usage is TRBV7-9 and J usage is TRBJ2-1; 9 bases match TRBD2. CDR1 and CDR2 (germline): SEHNR, FQNEAQ (reference sequence). V lost 5 bases, J lost 5 bases, and 7 bases stayed unmatched. The CDR3 has 15 amino acids. The CDR3: CASSTTSGTNNEQFF. As DNA, the CDR3 is TGTGCCAGCAGCACGACTAGCGGAACGAACAATGAGCAGTTCTTC.

This clonotype was detected many times. In nucleotides, the CDR3 is TGTGCCAGCAGCTTAGGAATTGGGACGTTGGACGAGCAGTACTTC. It encodes CASSLGIGTLDEQYF. The chain joins TRBV7-2 to TRBJ2-7; D possibly uses TRBD1 or TRBD2 (5 bases each). This CDR3 is built from 15 residues. Germline CDR1 is SGHTA and CDR2 is FQGNSA. The V end lost 1 base, the J end lost 5 bases, and 15 bases lay between the germline ends.

The chain recombines TRBV6-5 with TRBJ2-5, with no clear D. The last part of the DNA fits TRBJ2-7 better; the J call may be wrong. The CDR3 has 14 amino acids. The germline gives CDR1 MNHEY, CDR2 SVGAGI. This chain's CDR3 is CAGRTLTPRHEQYF. The CDR3 region has the DNA TGTGCCGGCCGAACCCTGACACCACGCCACGAGCAGTACTTC.

This clonotype was observed at least ten times. The V gene is TRBV9, the J gene TRBJ2-1; D perhaps matches TRBD2 (6 bases). The CDR3 covers 15 residues. Germline CDR1 reads SGDLS; CDR2 reads YYNGEE. Trimming removed 3 bases at V and 0 bases at J, with 10 bases between. In DNA form, the CDR3 reads TGTGCCAGCAGCGCTAGCGCTAGCTCCTACAATGAGCAGTTCTTC. Its protein is CASSASASSYNEQFF.

This clonotype was picked up many times. The genes are TRBV12-3 or TRBV12-4 and TRBJ2-5; 8 bases agree with TRBD2. Trimming at V came to 3 bases and at J to 3 bases, leaving 6 bases not matched to a gene. The CDR3 sequence is 15 residues long. CDR3 DNA: TGTGCCAGCAGTTTCAGCGGGGGCCAGAAAGAGACCCAGTACTTC. Encoded protein: CASSFSGGQKETQYF.

This clonotype was seen a handful of times. In nucleotides, the CDR3 is TGCGCCAGCAGCTCCGGCGGGACAGGGGAAGAGACCCAGTACTTC. Protein: CASSSGGTGEETQYF. This chain uses TRBV5-1 with TRBJ2-5, with 10 bases lining up with TRBD1. The germline gives CDR1 SGHRS, CDR2 YFSETQ. The length of the CDR3 is 15 residues. Unmatched junction bases numbered 5, after V lost 3 bases and J lost 3 bases. The whole variable domain, remainder taken from reference TRBV5-1 and TRBJ2-5, is KAGVTQTPRYLIKTRGQQVTLSCSPISGHRSVSWYQQTPGQGLQFLFEYFSETQRNKGNFPGRFSGRQFSNSRSEMNVSTLELGDSALYLCASSSGGTGEETQYFGPGTRLLVL.

The chain combines TRBV6-6 with TRBJ1-2, with D uncertain. Looked up from germline, CDR1 is MNHNY and CDR2 is SVGAGI (reference sequence). This CDR3 spans 13 amino acids. Deletions cut 2 bases from V and 6 bases from J, with 10 bases between. CDR3 nucleotide sequence: TGTGCCAGCAGTTACAAGGAGGGAGATGGCTACACCTTC. Protein: CASSYKEGDGYTF.

The V call is TRBV9, the J call TRBJ1-2; D remains unclear. CDR3 size: 13 residues. The V end was cut by 4 bases, the J end by 5 bases, with 12 bases between. Germline loops: CDR1 SGDLS, CDR2 YYNGEE. This CDR3 reads CASSPQSLYGYTF. Here the CDR3 DNA reads TGTGCCAGCAGCCCTCAATCCTTATATGGCTACACCTTC.

In this sample, this clonotype turned up a few times. This rearrangement joins TRBV5-1 to TRBJ1-1; D is undetermined. The germline V gene encodes CDR1 SGHRS and CDR2 YFSETQ. The CDR3 is 13 residues long. V was shortened by 1 base and J by 2 bases, with 6 bases between the two germline ends. This chain's CDR3 is CASSLYTNTEAFF. Here the CDR3 DNA reads TGCGCCAGCAGCTTGTACACAAACACTGAAGCTTTCTTT.

This clonotype came up a few times. This chain joins TRBV20-1 and TRBJ1-2, with 9 positions matching TRBD1. The CDR3 is made up of 16 amino acids. J was trimmed by 1 base and V by 6 bases; bases with no gene match: 12. Per germline, CDR1 DFQATT and CDR2 SNEGSKA (reference sequence). This CDR3 is CSARDRERKLNYGYTF. In DNA, the CDR3 is TGCAGTGCCCGGGACAGGGAACGAAAACTTAACTATGGCTACACCTTC.

This clonotype has only a few counts. The V and J genes are TRBV27 and TRBJ1-5; perhaps TRBD1 as D (5 bases). Between the trimmed V and J ends, which lost 6 bases and 7 bases, there was a span of 16 bases. The CDR3 consists of 14 residues. Per the germline V gene, CDR1 is MNHEY and CDR2 is SMNVEV (reference sequence). The CDR3 is CASRVGVGAQPQHF. CDR3 coding DNA: TGTGCCAGCAGAGTGGGGGTGGGAGCGCAGCCCCAGCATTTT.

This clonotype was detected a few times. The J gene is TRBJ2-7, the V gene TRBV9; no clear D. V lost 0 bases, J lost 2 bases, and 12 bases lay in between. The germline V gene has CDR1 SGDLS and CDR2 YYNGEE. This CDR3 has 15 residues. CDR3 amino acids: CASSVAVGRTYEQYF. Here the CDR3 DNA reads TGTGCCAGCAGCGTAGCGGTGGGAAGGACCTACGAGCAGTACTTC. Full variable domain (outside the CDR3, taken from reference TRBV9 and TRBJ2-7): DSGVTQTPKHLITATGQRVTLRCSPRSGDLSVYWYQQSLDQGLQFLIQYYNGEERAKGNILERFSAQQFPDLHSELNLSSLELGDSALYFCASSVAVGRTYEQYFGPGTRLTVT.

This clonotype occurred once. Since a much larger clone is just one base distant, this may be a read error. This chain uses TRBV29-1 with TRBJ1-2; D gene unclear. Per the germline V gene, CDR1 is SQVTM and CDR2 is ANQGSEA. This CDR3 spans 14 amino acids. V was shortened by 5 bases and J by 2 bases, with 15 bases between the two germline ends. CDR3 region: CSVHGIGRNYGYTF. CDR3 nucleotide sequence: TGCAGCGTTCATGGGATCGGCAGAAACTATGGCTACACCTTC.

This clonotype was observed many times. This sequence joins TRBV9 and TRBJ1-2; D is uncertain. Germline CDR1 is SGDLS and CDR2 is YYNGEE. Trimming removed 0 bases at V and 6 bases at J, with 9 bases between. This CDR3 spans 13 amino acids. The CDR3 region is CASSVDLGHGYTF. DNA for the CDR3: TGTGCCAGCAGCGTAGATCTGGGCCATGGCTACACCTTC.

The chain joins TRBV18 to TRBJ2-1; D remains ambiguous. This CDR3 has 14 amino acids. Germline loops: CDR1 KGHSH, CDR2 LQKENI. Trimming left V 2 bases short and J 10 bases short, with 15 bases between. CDR3 residues: CASSPGFRGEEQFF. CDR3 in DNA: TGTGCCAGCTCACCAGGATTTCGTGGCGAGGAGCAGTTCTTC.

CDR3 nucleotides: TGCGCCAGCAGCCCGACGACCGGGGGGAGGGGAGGTAGTGAAAAACTGTTTTTT. Translated, it gives CASSPTTGGRGGSEKLFF. V is TRBV5-1 and J is TRBJ1-4, with D perhaps matching TRBD1 (5 bases). The CDR3 runs 18 residues. With 4 bases removed from V and 7 bases from J, the gap between germline ends came to 26 bases. CDR1 and CDR2 (germline): SGHRS, YFSETQ.

In the case of this clonotype: This could be a read error, since a much larger clone is one nucleotide away. The chain combines TRBV7-9 with TRBJ2-5; the D gene is possibly TRBD1 (5 bases). Deletions cut 5 bases from V and 1 base from J, with 14 bases between. CDR1 and CDR2 from the germline V gene are SEHNR and FQNEAQ (reference sequence). The CDR3 length is 15 residues. The CDR3 here is CASSPCQGSQETQYF. The DNA for the CDR3 is TGTGCCAGCAGCCCTTGTCAGGGTAGCCAAGAGACCCAGTACTTC.

Remarks on this clonotype: A much bigger clone sits one base away, suggesting this may be a read error. The chain combines TRBV11-3 with TRBJ2-3; possibly TRBD1 for D (6 bases). CDR3 length: 13 amino acids. Germline V gene data show CDR1 as SGHNT and CDR2 as YENEEA. This CDR3 is CVSQGMNTDTQYF. Written as DNA, the CDR3 is TGTGTCAGCCAGGGGATGAACACAGATACGCAGTATTTT.

This clonotype was seen only a few times. The V gene is TRBV6-1, the J gene TRBJ2-3, with D unclear. Germline-derived CDR1 and CDR2 are MNHNS and SASEGT. V was clipped by 6 bases and J by 0 bases, with 13 bases between them. CDR3 size: 15 residues. The CDR3: CASSELRWSTDTQYF. CDR3 nucleotides: TGTGCCAGCAGCGAGCTTCGATGGAGCACAGATACGCAGTATTTT.

Details on this clonotype: Being one base from a much bigger clone, this may be a read error. This chain links TRBV7-2 with TRBJ2-3; D might be TRBD1 (6 bases). Trimming stripped 2 bases from V and 8 bases from J, with 14 bases between. The germline V gene encodes CDR1 SGHTA and CDR2 FQGNSA. The CDR3 extends over 14 amino acids. The chain's CDR3 is CASSLQGLVGTQYF. In nucleotides, the CDR3 is TGTGCCAGCAGCTTACAGGGGTTGGTAGGTACGCAGTATTTT.

This sequence joins TRBV5-1 and TRBJ2-5; either TRBD1 or TRBD2 may supply D (6 bases each). V dropped 1 base and J dropped 5 bases, with 18 bases sitting between them. This CDR3 is 16 amino acids long. Germline-derived CDR1 and CDR2 are SGHRS and YFSETQ. The CDR3 DNA is TGCGCCAGCAGCTTGATGGGAACAGGGAGGCGTGAGACCCAGTACTTC. Protein: CASSLMGTGRRETQYF.

The chain couples TRBV28 to TRBJ2-7, with 9 nucleotides matching TRBD1. Unmatched junction bases numbered 9, after V lost 3 bases and J lost 6 bases. This CDR3 is 15 amino acids long. Germline V gene lookup returns CDR1 MDHEN and CDR2 SYDVKM. In nucleotides, the CDR3 is TGTGCCAGCAGTTTCCCTCAATCGACAGGGGGCGAGCAGTACTTC. Amino acid sequence: CASSFPQSTGGEQYF.